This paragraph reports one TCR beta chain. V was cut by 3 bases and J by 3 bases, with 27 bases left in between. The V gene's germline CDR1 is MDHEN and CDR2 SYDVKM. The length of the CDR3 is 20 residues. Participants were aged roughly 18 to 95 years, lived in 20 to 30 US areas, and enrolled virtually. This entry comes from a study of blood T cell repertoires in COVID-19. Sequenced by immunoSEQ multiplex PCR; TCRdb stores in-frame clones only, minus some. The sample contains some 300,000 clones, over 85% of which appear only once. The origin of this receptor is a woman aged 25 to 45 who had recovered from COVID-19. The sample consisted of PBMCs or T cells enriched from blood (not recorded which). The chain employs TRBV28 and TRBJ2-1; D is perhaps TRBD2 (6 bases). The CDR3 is CASSFLYFQAGPLSYNEQFF. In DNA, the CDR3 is TGTGCCAGCAGTTTTTTATATTTTCAGGCGGGACCACTAAGCTACAATGAGCAGTTCTTC.